The 7 T cell receptor beta chains below come from one sample, sequenced in a study of OX40 agonist ivuxolimab in advanced cancers. This table comes from immunoSEQ multiplex PCR, and its TCRdb copy is limited to in-frame clones, with some not included. Seen here are around 65,000 clones, roughly 92% observed once, and the top ten hold about 0.29%. The specimen comprised CD4+ or CD8+ T cells sorted from blood, sampled in a trial of the OX40 agonist ivuxolimab. These receptors were collected from an adult with an advanced solid tumor such as melanoma, head and neck, liver or kidney cancer.

J is TRBJ1-3 and V is TRBV5-1; no clear D. Between the trimmed V and J ends, which lost 0 bases and 0 bases, there was a span of 13 bases. The CDR3 contains 17 residues. Germline values: CDR1 SGHRS, CDR2 YFSETQ. The DNA of the CDR3 is TGCGCCAGCAGCTTGGAAGGGAGTCCGAGCTCTGGAAACACCATATATTTT. Its translation is CASSLEGSPSSGNTIYF.

This rearrangement joins TRBV27 to TRBJ2-1; tentative D call: TRBD2 (6 bases). The ends were cut back, 0 bases at V and 0 bases at J, with 27 bases in the middle. The V gene's germline CDR1 is MNHEY and CDR2 SMNVEV (reference sequence). The CDR3 contains 22 residues. Here the CDR3 DNA reads TGTGCCAGCAGTTTATCACTTTCGGGCGGGGACGAGGGTAAAATCTCCTACAATGAGCAGTTCTTC. Protein product: CASSLSLSGGDEGKISYNEQFF.

This clone was observed once. The chain employs TRBV6-5 and TRBJ2-1, with TRBD1 identical over 7 bases. This CDR3 is 14 amino acids long. V lost 5 bases to trimming and J lost 4 bases; unmatched junction nucleotides: 5. CDR1 and CDR2 from the germline V gene are MNHEY and SVGAGI. CDR3 coding DNA: TGTGCCAGCAGTGTAACAGGGGATTACAATGAGCAGTTCTTC. It codes for CASSVTGDYNEQFF.

The rearrangement uses TRBV19 and TRBJ1-2, with 7 bases lining up with TRBD1. The length of the CDR3 is 13 residues. V shed 5 bases, J shed 2 bases, and the junction held 2 bases outside the gene matches. CDR1 and CDR2 from the germline V gene are LNHDA and SQIVND (reference sequence). Written as DNA, the CDR3 is TGTGCCAGTAGTCTACAGGGGAACTATGGCTACACCTTC. It codes for CASSLQGNYGYTF.

The rearrangement links TRBV28 to TRBJ2-3; perhaps D is TRBD1 or TRBD2 (5 bases each). The CDR3 has 14 residues. The germline CDR1 and CDR2 sequences are MDHEN and SYDVKM. V lost 5 bases and J lost 5, with 14 bases in between. CDR3: CASSGTPRGDTQYF. In DNA, the CDR3 is TGTGCCAGCAGTGGGACCCCCCGCGGAGATACGCAGTATTTT.

The chain couples TRBV5-1 to TRBJ2-7; no firm D call. The germline V gene has CDR1 SGHRS and CDR2 YFSETQ. Trimming shortened V by 6 bases and J by 2 bases, and 12 bases separated the two germline ends. The CDR3 is 13 amino acids. The CDR3 loop reads CASNLGGAYEQYF. CDR3 nucleotide sequence: TGCGCCAGCAACCTCGGTGGTGCCTACGAGCAGTACTTC.

The chain carries TRBV11-3 and TRBJ2-1, with D possibly TRBD1 on 5 matching bases. This CDR3 has 14 residues. CDR1 and CDR2 (germline): SGHNT, YENEEA. Deletions cut 1 base from V and 4 bases from J, with 8 bases between. The CDR3 DNA is TGTGCCAGCAGCTTAGCTACAGGTTACAATGAGCAGTTCTTC. It is translated as CASSLATGYNEQFF.